These 23 T cell receptor beta chains were all obtained from the same sample, sequenced in a study of PD-1 blockade in mismatch repair-deficient tumors. TCRdb keeps only in-frame clones here, not all; method: immunoSEQ multiplex PCR. The data show 56,000 or so clones, around 80% seen once. This sample comprised peripheral blood, obtained 4 weeks after starting pembrolizumab. These receptors were collected from an adult with mismatch repair-deficient cancer.

The gene calls are TRBV5-5 and TRBJ2-3, with D tentatively TRBD2 (7 bases). Germline-derived CDR1 and CDR2 are SGHKS and YYEKEE (reference sequence). Trimming removed 1 base at V and 4 bases at J, with 13 bases between. This CDR3 region has 15 residues. In DNA, the CDR3 is TGTGCCAGCAGCTTGCGGGGGGCTTCGCCAGATACGCAGTATTTT. The encoded protein is CASSLRGASPDTQYF.

This clone was seen more than once but under ten times. The genes are TRBV30 and TRBJ2-1; 14 nucleotides match TRBD2. V lost 3 bases, J lost 7 bases, and 5 bases stayed unmatched. CDR1 and CDR2 from the germline V gene are GTSNPN and SVGIG (reference sequence). The CDR3 covers 15 residues. Written as DNA, the CDR3 is TGTGCCTGGAGGGTCGGGACTAGCGGGAGAAATGAGCAGTTCTTC. This codes for CAWRVGTSGRNEQFF.

The V gene is TRBV18, the J gene TRBJ1-1, with unresolved D. The CDR3 covers 13 residues. Deletions cut 1 base from V and 7 bases from J, with 10 bases between. Germline CDR1 is KGHSH and CDR2 is LQKENI. CDR3 in DNA: TGTGCCAGCTCACCACAAAGGAATTTTGAAGCTTTCTTT. The encoded protein is CASSPQRNFEAFF.

The chain carries TRBV28 and TRBJ1-5, with D uncertain. Germline-derived CDR1 and CDR2 are MDHEN and SYDVKM. V lost 6 bases to trimming and J lost 0 bases, with 9 bases between them. This CDR3 region has 14 residues. The CDR3 here is CASSSYDSNQPQHF. The CDR3 bases are TGTGCCAGCAGCTCATACGATAGCAATCAGCCCCAGCATTTT.

The CDR3 nucleotides are TGTGCCAGTAGTTCCAGACCGGACTATGGCTACACCTTC. Translation gives CASSSRPDYGYTF. The chain joins TRBV19 to TRBJ1-2; D gene ambiguous. CDR1 and CDR2 from the germline V gene are LNHDA and SQIVND (reference sequence). Trimming removed 5 bases at V and 3 bases at J, with 10 bases between. This CDR3 has 13 amino acids.

This clone has only one observation. V and J are TRBV27 and TRBJ2-3; D is uncertain. Per germline, CDR1 MNHEY and CDR2 SMNVEV (reference sequence). CDR3 length equals 14 residues. V was trimmed by 3 bases and J by 0 bases, leaving 7 bases between them. In DNA, the CDR3 is TGTGCCAGCAGTTTCGTCGACAGCACAGATACGCAGTATTTT. It specifies CASSFVDSTDTQYF.

This clone came up a few times. The V gene is TRBV7-8, the J gene TRBJ2-5, with D possibly called TRBD1 or TRBD2 (5 bases each). Trimming cost V 3 bases and J 2 bases, with 16 bases left between them. This CDR3 spans 16 amino acids. The V gene's germline CDR1 is SGHVS and CDR2 FQNEAQ. The chain's CDR3 is CASSLGVWGGQETQYF. The DNA of the CDR3 is TGTGCCAGCAGCTTGGGGGTCTGGGGCGGGCAAGAGACCCAGTACTTC.

This rearrangement joins TRBV4-2 to TRBJ2-2, with D perhaps TRBD2 (6 bases). Germline assignment: CDR1 LGHNA and CDR2 YNFKEQ. Between the trimmed V and J ends, which lost 4 bases and 1 base, there was a span of 19 bases. The CDR3 length is 18 residues. DNA of the CDR3: TGTGCCAGCAGCCTAGCGGTTAACTCTTACGAGAACACCGGGGAGCTGTTTTTT. It codes for CASSLAVNSYENTGELFF.

The chain recombines TRBV7-3 with TRBJ2-5, with D hard to call. This CDR3 spans 15 amino acids. From germline, CDR1 is SGHTA and CDR2 FQGTGA. V was cut by 2 bases and J by 4 bases, with 14 bases left in between. The CDR3: CASSLVVAGRETQYF. The CDR3 region has the DNA TGTGCCAGCAGCTTAGTGGTGGCCGGTAGAGAGACCCAGTACTTC.

This sequence joins TRBV12-5 and TRBJ2-2, with 7 positions matching TRBD1. Germline CDR1 is LGHNT and CDR2 is FRNRAP. V trimming: 3 bases; J trimming: 0 bases; junction bases outside the gene matches: 1. The CDR3 loop spans 15 amino acids. The CDR3 is CASGLGTANTGELFF. CDR3 in DNA: TGTGCTAGTGGTTTAGGGACAGCGAACACCGGGGAGCTGTTTTTT.

This clone was detected a few times. The chain combines TRBV27 with TRBJ2-7, with D uncertain. Per the germline V gene, CDR1 is MNHEY and CDR2 is SMNVEV (reference sequence). V was shortened by 5 bases and J by 0 bases, with 8 bases between the two germline ends. The CDR3 spans 13 residues. The CDR3 DNA sequence: TGTGCCAGCAGTCCAAGGAGCTCCTACGAGCAGTACTTC. Amino acid sequence: CASSPRSSYEQYF.

This rearrangement joins TRBV25-1 to TRBJ1-5, with D possibly matching TRBD1 (5 bases). CDR1 is MGHDK and CDR2 is SYGVNS in the germline V gene. The CDR3 has 13 residues. Trimming pared 1 base from V and 7 bases from J, leaving 8 bases between. This CDR3 reads CASSEWGDQPQHF. DNA of the CDR3: TGTGCCAGCAGTGAATGGGGCGACCAGCCCCAGCATTTT.

This clone was counted a few times. The DNA of the CDR3 is TGTGCCAGCTCACTGGAGGGTAAAGGGTCCTACGAGCAGTACTTC. This codes for CASSLEGKGSYEQYF. The gene calls are TRBV18 and TRBJ2-7; maybe TRBD2 (6 bases). The CDR3 runs 15 residues. Per germline, CDR1 KGHSH and CDR2 LQKENI. Trimming removed 4 bases at V and 1 base at J, with 14 bases between.

This clone was detected once. The genes are TRBV29-1 and TRBJ2-1; 8 bases match TRBD1. This CDR3 comprises 15 residues. V lost 1 base and J lost 5; bases outside the gene matches: 7. Germline V CDR1 and CDR2: SQVTM, ANQGSEA. The CDR3 nucleotides are TGCAGCGTTGAAGGGGACAGGTGGAACGACAATGAGCAGTTCTTC. Translation gives CSVEGDRWNDNEQFF.

V usage is TRBV9 and J usage is TRBJ2-1, with 10 bases lining up with TRBD2. Trimming removed 4 bases from V and 7 bases from J; junction bases left unmatched: 14. The germline V gene encodes CDR1 SGDLS and CDR2 YYNGEE. This CDR3 region has 17 residues. The CDR3 DNA sequence: TGTGCCAGCAGCCGCAGTTCAAGCGGGAGGGCCGATAATGAGCAGTTCTTC. This encodes CASSRSSSGRADNEQFF.

The rearrangement uses TRBV5-1 and TRBJ2-7; D gene unclear. Trimming took off 0 bases at V and 0 bases at J, with 10 bases between the two ends. CDR3 length: 15 residues. The germline CDR1 and CDR2 sequences are SGHRS and YFSETQ. The CDR3 protein is CASSLDSQVSYEQYF. In nucleotides, the CDR3 is TGCGCCAGCAGCTTGGACAGCCAAGTCTCCTACGAGCAGTACTTC.

The CDR3 DNA follows: TGCGCCAGCAGTCAAAGTACGAGCTCTGGAAACACCATATATTTT. It yields the protein CASSQSTSSGNTIYF. The chain carries TRBV5-1 and TRBJ1-3; no reliable D call. V was cut by 5 bases and J by 0 bases, with 12 bases left in between. Germline V CDR1 and CDR2: SGHRS, YFSETQ. The CDR3 has 15 amino acids.

This sequence joins TRBV12-5 and TRBJ2-2, with a weak D call TRBD2 (5 bases). Germline CDR1 reads LGHNT; CDR2 reads FRNRAP. Trimming stripped 0 bases from V and 3 bases from J, with 8 bases between. CDR3 size: 15 residues. CDR3 amino acids: CASGLVSGYTGELFF. CDR3 bases: TGTGCTAGTGGTTTGGTATCGGGGTACACCGGGGAGCTGTTTTTT.

This clone has a handful of counts. The chain combines TRBV5-1 with TRBJ1-1, with 8 bases aligning to TRBD1. The CDR3 spans 13 residues. Per the germline V gene, CDR1 is SGHRS and CDR2 is YFSETQ. J lost 3 bases, V lost 3 bases, and 1 base had no gene match. CDR3 residues: CASSWTGHTEAFF. The CDR3 DNA reads TGCGCCAGCAGCTGGACAGGGCACACTGAAGCTTTCTTT.

The chain combines TRBV6-6 with TRBJ2-1; weak D call: TRBD2 (7 bases). From germline, CDR1 is MNHNY and CDR2 SVGAGI (reference sequence). Trimming cost V 7 bases and J 4 bases, with 11 bases left between them. The CDR3 sequence is 13 residues long. CDR3: CASKGEGYNEQFF. CDR3 nucleotides: TGTGCCAGCAAGGGGGAGGGATACAATGAGCAGTTCTTC.

A few counts support this clone. This chain joins TRBV19 and TRBJ2-7; 9 bases align to TRBD1. From germline, CDR1 is LNHDA and CDR2 SQIVND (reference sequence). This CDR3 is built from 17 residues. V lost 4 bases to trimming and J lost 2 bases; unmatched junction nucleotides: 12. The CDR3 bases are TGTGCCAGTAGTAAGGGTCCTACCGGGACAGGGACCTACGAGCAGTACTTC. It yields the protein CASSKGPTGTGTYEQYF.

The J gene is TRBJ2-1, the V gene TRBV7-2; no definite D call. V shed 4 bases and J shed 5 bases, with 15 bases lying between them. The CDR3 runs to 15 residues. Germline lookup yields CDR1 SGHTA and CDR2 FQGNSA. CDR3 sequence reads: CASSSSLRFNNEQFF. The CDR3 DNA sequence: TGTGCCAGCAGCTCCTCCCTAAGATTTAACAATGAGCAGTTCTTC.

This clone came up a few times. V gene TRBV27 combines with J gene TRBJ2-7; a weak D match, TRBD1 (5 bases). CDR3 length equals 13 residues. The V end was cut by 5 bases, the J end by 3 bases, with 11 bases between. The V gene's germline CDR1 is MNHEY and CDR2 SMNVEV (reference sequence). CDR3 DNA: TGTGCCAGCAGTCTCGGACACCTCTACGAGCAGTACTTC. As protein: CASSLGHLYEQYF.